These 7 T cell receptor beta chains were sequenced from one sample in a study of blood T cell repertoires in COVID-19. This table comes from immunoSEQ multiplex PCR, and its TCRdb copy is limited to in-frame clones, with some not included. The data show 300,000 to 400,000 clones, 80% to 90% seen once. Sequencing was carried out using PBMCs or T cells enriched from blood (not recorded which). The origin of the receptors is a man aged 30 to 39 who had recovered from COVID-19.

The rearrangement links TRBV5-1 to TRBJ1-2; 9 nucleotides match TRBD1. Germline assignment: CDR1 SGHRS and CDR2 YFSETQ. This CDR3 has 19 amino acids. With 1 base clipped from V and 4 bases from J, the junction kept 17 bases outside the gene matches. CDR3 sequence (DNA): TGCGCCAGCAGCTTGTTTCCGCCGGGAGGGACAGGGTCCCCCTATGGCTACACCTTC. It yields the protein CASSLFPPGGTGSPYGYTF.

The J gene is TRBJ1-2, the V gene TRBV30, with unresolved D. The germline gives CDR1 GTSNPN, CDR2 SVGIG (reference sequence). The CDR3 is made up of 15 amino acids. V lost 3 bases, J lost 7 bases, and 21 bases lay in between. CDR3 nucleotide sequence: TGTGCCTGGAGCGTAGACACTCACCTTACCGGTGGCTACACCTTC. As protein: CAWSVDTHLTGGYTF.

The chain has TRBV7-3 and TRBJ1-2; the D gene is possibly TRBD1 (5 bases). CDR3 length: 15 amino acids. In germline, CDR1 is SGHTA, CDR2 FQGTGA. V was pared by 2 bases and J by 4 bases, with 14 bases between. The CDR3, as DNA: TGTGCCAGCAGCTTAGCATCAGGGTTAGGCTATGGCTACACCTTC. Protein sequence: CASSLASGLGYGYTF.

V usage is TRBV11-2 and J usage is TRBJ2-5; TRBD2 matches 10 bases. CDR1 and CDR2 from the germline V gene are SGHAT and FQNNGV. The CDR3 runs 16 residues. The J segment lost 1 base and the V segment lost 2 bases, leaving 4 bases of the junction unmatched. CDR3 sequence reads: CASSLLLAGFQETQYF. CDR3 in DNA: TGTGCCAGCAGCTTATTACTAGCGGGGTTCCAAGAGACCCAGTACTTC.

The rearrangement links TRBV4-1 to TRBJ1-6; the match to TRBD1 covers 7 bases. Looked up from germline, CDR1 is MGHRA and CDR2 is YSYEKL. This CDR3 region has 15 residues. V was pared by 0 bases and J by 9 bases, with 5 bases of the junction left unmatched. The CDR3 region has the DNA TGCGCCAGCAGCCAAGAAGGGGGCATCGCTTCACCCCTCCACTTT. Protein product: CASSQEGGIASPLHF.

The genes are TRBV5-1 and TRBJ1-5; D uncertain. This CDR3 region has 16 residues. Germline loops: CDR1 SGHRS, CDR2 YFSETQ. Trimming took off 2 bases at V and 1 base at J, with 13 bases between the two ends. CDR3 residues: CASSFETRGSNQPQHF. For the CDR3, the DNA is TGCGCCAGCAGCTTTGAGACGCGCGGGAGCAATCAGCCCCAGCATTTT.

This sequence joins TRBV6-4 and TRBJ1-5, with D perhaps TRBD1 (6 bases). Germline CDR1 reads MRHNA; CDR2 reads SNTAGT. There are 15 residues in the CDR3. Trimming took 6 bases from V and 7 from J, leaving 19 bases between them. The CDR3 sequence is CASRPSQGLRQPQHF. Here the CDR3 DNA reads TGTGCCAGCAGACCCTCCCAGGGGCTTAGGCAGCCCCAGCATTTT.